This T cell receptor (beta chain) was sequenced in a study of blood T cell repertoires in COVID-19. Study at large: The origin of the acute and convalescent COVID-19 samples was the United States, Italy and Spain. The cDNA or gDNA used as material had been derived from T cells, B-cell-depleted T cells, or PBMCs.

Trimming removed 8 bases from V and 0 bases from J, with 17 bases in between. The CDR3 is made up of 16 amino acids. CDR1 and CDR2 from the germline V gene are MDHEN and SYDVKM. In the original workflow: Cell counts per sample came from amplifying reference gene primers. Generated by immunoSEQ multiplex PCR, the TCRdb table keeps only in-frame clones and is missing some. The DNA gave D and trimming, while V, J and clone size come from that table. The sample has more than 65,000 clones, roughly nine tenths seen once. V gene TRBV28 combines with J gene TRBJ2-4; D gene ambiguous. Sequenced sample: peripheral blood. The sequence was obtained from a woman older than 75 with active or convalescent COVID-19. In DNA, the CDR3 is TGTGCCAGCTCCCCAGAGGCGCTTGGAGCCAAAAACATTCAGTACTTC. Translating gives CASSPEALGAKNIQYF. The entire variable domain, with the rest obtained from reference TRBV28 and TRBJ2-4, is as follows: DVKVTQSSRYLVKRTGEKVFLECVQDMDHENMFWYRQDPGLGLRLIYFSYDVKMKEKGDIPEGYSVSREKKERFSLILESASTNQTSMYLCASSPEALGAKNIQYFGAGTRLSVL.